These 6 T cell receptor beta chains were all obtained from the same sample, sequenced in a study of PD-1 blockade in classical Hodgkin lymphoma (dated by TCRdb to between 2020 and 2021). The meaning of the sample's time point label: cycle 4 day 1 (C4D1), after five to seven weeks of nivolumab. All trial patients had relapsed after autologous stem cell transplantation, with cohorts A, B and C differing in prior brentuximab vedotin exposure. The library relied on the immunoSEQ multiplex PCR assay. TCRdb holds this immuneACCESS table with in-frame rearrangements only. Some clones are missing; in checked studies, unresolved V genes explain under half, and the rest has no known cause. This sample holds tens of thousands of clones; around four fifths were observed only once. Of the sample, less than 15% falls within the top ten clones. The source was peripheral blood mononuclear cells (PBMCs), collected before the fourth cycle of nivolumab. These TCRs come from a human donor with classical Hodgkin lymphoma.

The genes are TRBV28 and TRBJ2-5, with 9 bases matching TRBD1. Germline CDR1 MDHEN, CDR2 SYDVKM. With 3 bases clipped from V and 0 bases from J, the junction kept 8 bases outside the gene matches. The CDR3 consists of 17 residues. The CDR3: CASSLITGGPYQETQYF. DNA of the CDR3: TGTGCCAGCAGTTTGATTACAGGGGGCCCGTACCAAGAGACCCAGTACTTC.

This clone was detected once. The J gene is TRBJ2-3, the V gene TRBV6-5; TRBD2 matches at 9 bases. There are 15 residues in the CDR3. V dropped 3 bases and J dropped 4; count of bases not matched to a gene: 5. Germline V gives CDR1 MNHEY, CDR2 SVGAGI. The CDR3 bases are TGTGCCAGCAGTTATTTAGCGGGAGCCGCAGATACGCAGTATTTT. This translates into CASSYLAGAADTQYF.

The chain recombines TRBV5-1 with TRBJ2-7; D remains unclear. The CDR3 extends over 12 amino acids. V shed 4 bases and J shed 4 bases, with 9 bases lying between them. CDR1 and CDR2 (germline): SGHRS, YFSETQ. For the CDR3, the DNA is TGCGCCAGCAGCGCTGACACTTACGAGCAGTACTTC. Amino acid sequence: CASSADTYEQYF.

This chain joins TRBV9 and TRBJ2-1, with 7 bases that match TRBD1. The germline V gene encodes CDR1 SGDLS and CDR2 YYNGEE. The length of the CDR3 is 15 residues. V lost 1 base, J lost 6 bases, and 7 bases stayed unmatched. CDR3 DNA: TGTGCCAGCAGCGTACAGGGGGTCCCCGTCAATGAGCAGTTCTTC. It specifies CASSVQGVPVNEQFF.

This rearrangement joins TRBV11-3 to TRBJ2-3, with D unclear. Germline lookup yields CDR1 SGHNT and CDR2 YENEEA. The CDR3 covers 17 residues. The V end lost 2 bases, the J end lost 0 bases, and 15 bases lay between the germline ends. The CDR3 DNA sequence: TGTGCCAGCAGCTTAAGGATGAGCGTCACTAGCACAGATACGCAGTATTTT. Translation gives CASSLRMSVTSTDTQYF.

The CDR3 loop reads CASSLEFGRAYEQYF. The CDR3 nucleotides read TGTGCCAGCAGCTTGGAGTTTGGCAGGGCCTACGAGCAGTACTTC. The V and J genes are TRBV5-5 and TRBJ2-7; weak D call: TRBD1 (5 bases). Germline V gene lookup returns CDR1 SGHKS and CDR2 YYEKEE (reference sequence). V was cut by 0 bases and J by 2 bases, with 12 bases left in between. The CDR3 has 15 amino acids.